This T cell receptor (beta chain) was retrieved from a study of circulating and synovial CD4+ cells in juvenile arthritis. Study-wide results and limits: Traditional Vbeta family usage analysis missed the pathogenic-like versus bulk difference. Measured synovium overlap likely understates the true shared repertoire.

With regard to this clone: Its antigen is unknown.

Assay used: immunoSEQ multiplex PCR; TCRdb lists only in-frame clones, some missing. Of around 16,000 clones in the sample, approximately 89% were seen once. The source material was CD4+ T cells from blood. The TCR comes from a human donor with juvenile idiopathic arthritis.

The CDR3 loop reads CASSPGAEPRSYGYTF. For the CDR3, the DNA is TGTGCCAGCAGCCCCGGAGCGGAACCGCGATCCTATGGCTACACCTTC. This chain joins TRBV5-6 and TRBJ1-2; D gene unclear. Trimming left V 4 bases short and J 4 bases short, with 20 bases between. This CDR3 region has 16 residues. Germline V gene sequence: CDR1 SGHDT, CDR2 YYEEEE.